Following are 31 T cell receptor beta chains from one sample sequenced in a study of CD8+CD57+ T cells in acquired aplastic anemia. Before being chosen for sequencing, patients had shown CD8+CD57+ cell expansion by flow cytometry. Genomic DNA constituted the template upon which TCR beta VDJ and CDR3 profiling was performed. A single record per CDR3 protein comes from TCRdb applying MiXCR to the reads. The repertoire holds fewer than 200,000 distinct CDR3 sequences, approximately 48% seen once, with about 1.8% in the top ten. The sequencing sample was made of sorted CD4+, CD8+, or CD8+CD57+ T cells (not recorded which) from PBMCs. These receptors were taken from a human donor with aplastic anemia.

The chain employs TRBV24-1 and TRBJ2-1; D is uncertain. V was shortened by 3 bases and J by 4 bases, with 6 bases between the two germline ends. The CDR3 extends over 13 amino acids. Germline V gives CDR1 KGHDR, CDR2 SFDVKD. CDR3 sequence (DNA): TGTGCCACCAGTGATCTCCAGTACAATGAGCAGTTCTTC. Translated: CATSDLQYNEQFF.

A single count supports this clonotype. The CDR3 DNA is TGTGCCAGCAGCCGGGCAGGGTTCAGGCAGCCCCAGCATTTT. Residues: CASSRAGFRQPQHF. The chain employs TRBV7-2 and TRBJ1-5, with D perhaps TRBD1 (5 bases). V lost 5 bases, J lost 7 bases, and 15 bases lay in between. In germline, CDR1 is SGHTA, CDR2 FQGNSA. This CDR3 has 14 amino acids.

The table lists this clonotype with many counts. The chain uses TRBV7-2 and TRBJ1-3, with 9 bases aligning to TRBD1. The CDR3 runs to 16 residues. Losses at the gene ends were 4 bases for V and 9 bases for J; bases not matched to a gene: 13. CDR1 is SGHTA and CDR2 is FQGNSA in the germline V gene. In nucleotides, the CDR3 is TGTGCCAGCAGCTCACAGCCGGGACAGGGTACGGGCACCATATATTTT. Its protein is CASSSQPGQGTGTIYF. The whole variable domain, remainder taken from reference TRBV7-2 and TRBJ1-3, is GAGVSQSPSNKVTEKGKDVELRCDPISGHTALYWYRQSLGQGLEFLIYFQGNSAPDKSGLPSDRFSAERTGGSVSTLTIQRTQQEDSAVYLCASSSQPGQGTGTIYFGEGSWLTVV.

The chain employs TRBV5-6 and TRBJ2-2, with TRBD1 matching over 8 bases. J gave up 4 bases and V 4 bases, and 6 bases lay outside the gene matches. Germline V lookup: CDR1 SGHDT, CDR2 YYEEEE. The CDR3 is made up of 15 amino acids. The DNA for the CDR3 is TGTGCCAGCAGCCGAAGACAGGGGCGCACCGGGGAGCTGTTTTTT. It encodes CASSRRQGRTGELFF. Using reference TRBV5-6 and TRBJ2-2 for the parts outside the CDR3, the full variable domain is DAGVTQSPTHLIKTRGQQVTLRCSPKSGHDTVSWYQQALGQGPQFIFQYYEEEERQRGNFPDRFSGHQFPNYSSELNVNALLLGDSALYLCASSRRQGRTGELFFGEGSRLTVL.

This clonotype has more than one count but fewer than ten. The chain carries TRBV18 and TRBJ1-3; D is unclear. The germline V gene has CDR1 KGHSH and CDR2 LQKENI. This CDR3 contains 15 residues. Trimming took 2 bases from V and 0 from J, leaving 8 bases between them. The CDR3 nucleotides are TGTGCCAGCTCACCAACCGAGAGCTCTGGAAACACCATATATTTT. Translated, it gives CASSPTESSGNTIYF.

In this sample, this clonotype turned up once. V and J are TRBV28 and TRBJ1-6, with a possible D match to TRBD1 (5 bases). The CDR3 is 14 residues long. Germline CDR1 and CDR2: MDHEN and SYDVKM. V lost 2 bases, J lost 9 bases, and 11 bases lay in between. The CDR3 loop is CASSLIIRGSPLHF. The DNA for the CDR3 is TGTGCCAGCAGTTTAATTATTAGGGGTTCACCCCTCCACTTT.

There are a few counts of this clonotype. The chain combines TRBV19 with TRBJ1-6; TRBD1 agrees at 9 bases. CDR1 and CDR2 (germline): LNHDA, SQIVND (reference sequence). J lost 5 bases, V lost 6 bases, and 11 bases had no gene match. The CDR3 contains 17 residues. CDR3 in DNA: TGTGCCAGTAGCTTTTACCACCGGACAGGGGATAATTCACCCCTCCACTTT. It is translated as CASSFYHRTGDNSPLHF.

The count of this clonotype is one. The V call is TRBV2, the J call TRBJ2-2; D is possibly TRBD1 or TRBD2 (6 bases each). Trimming pared 6 bases from V and 6 bases from J, leaving 20 bases between. CDR3 size: 16 residues. The germline gives CDR1 SNHLY, CDR2 FYNNEI. The CDR3 here is CASSGAGGHFAGELFF. DNA for the CDR3: TGTGCCAGCAGCGGGGCTGGGGGGCATTTTGCCGGGGAGCTGTTTTTT.

The chain links TRBV15 to TRBJ2-7; 15 nucleotides line up with TRBD2. J lost 8 bases, V lost 0 bases, and 14 bases had no gene match. This CDR3 region has 19 residues. In germline, CDR1 is LNHNV, CDR2 YYDKDF (reference sequence). The chain's CDR3 is CATSRDGGLAGGPGIKQYF. The CDR3 nucleotides read TGTGCCACCAGCAGAGATGGGGGACTAGCGGGAGGACCAGGGATAAAGCAGTACTTC.

This clonotype was seen just once. J is TRBJ2-2 and V is TRBV10-2; possible D gene TRBD2, 7 bases. Looked up from germline, CDR1 is WSHSY and CDR2 is SAAADI. There are 13 residues in the CDR3. CDR3 protein: CIGGGACTGELFF. DNA for the CDR3: TGCATTGGGGGGGGGGCATGCACCGGGGAGCTGTTTTTT.

The sample holds one count of this clonotype. The rearrangement joins TRBV6-5 to TRBJ2-7, with D perhaps TRBD1 or TRBD2 (5 bases each). The CDR3 has 14 amino acids. Germline-derived CDR1 and CDR2 are MNHEY and SVGAGI. V gave up 4 bases and J gave up 3 bases, with 13 bases separating them. The CDR3 reads CASSLSGTYYEQYF. Written as DNA, the CDR3 is TGTGCCAGCAGTTTGTCCGGGACCTACTACGAGCAGTACTTC.

The V call is TRBV20-1, the J call TRBJ1-2; unclear D gene. Germline V gene data show CDR1 as DFQATT and CDR2 as SNEGSKA (reference sequence). The CDR3 is 14 amino acids. Trimming removed 1 base from V and 0 bases from J, with 9 bases in between. The chain's CDR3 is CSARVRGANYGYTF. The CDR3 DNA reads TGCAGTGCTAGAGTCCGGGGTGCTAACTATGGCTACACCTTC.

CDR3 DNA sequence: TGTGCCAGCAGCGTGACAGGGGGGAACACTGAAGCTTTCTTT. It encodes CASSVTGGNTEAFF. J is TRBJ1-1 and V is TRBV7-2, with 9 bases matching TRBD1. Per the germline V gene, CDR1 is SGHTA and CDR2 is FQGNSA. J lost 1 base, V lost 5 bases, and 2 bases had no gene match. This CDR3 has 14 residues. Full variable domain (remainder filled in from reference TRBV7-2 and TRBJ1-1): GAGVSQSPSNKVTEKGKDVELRCDPISGHTALYWYRQSLGQGLEFLIYFQGNSAPDKSGLPSDRFSAERTGGSVSTLTIQRTQQEDSAVYLCASSVTGGNTEAFFGQGTRLTVV.

V gene TRBV29-1 combines with J gene TRBJ1-1; no reliable D call. Germline V gives CDR1 SQVTM, CDR2 ANQGSEA. CDR3 length equals 11 residues. V was shortened by 3 bases and J by 1 base, with 3 bases between the two germline ends. The chain's CDR3 is CSVEENTEAFF. CDR3 bases: TGCAGCGTTGAGGAGAACACTGAAGCTTTCTTT.

The V and J genes are TRBV20-1 and TRBJ2-7, with 10 bases lining up with TRBD1. Trimming removed 3 bases from V and 3 bases from J; junction bases left unmatched: 5. CDR3 length: 14 residues. Looked up from germline, CDR1 is DFQATT and CDR2 is SNEGSKA (reference sequence). The CDR3 here is CSARGTGDIYEQYF. In nucleotides, the CDR3 is TGCAGTGCTAGGGGGACAGGGGATATCTACGAGCAGTACTTC.

About this clonotype: Mismatch with germline at one junction end may stem from a read error. V usage is TRBV25-1 and J usage is TRBJ2-1; 10 nucleotides agree with TRBD1. CDR3 size: 16 residues. Germline CDR1 reads MGHDK; CDR2 reads SYGVNS. In nucleotides, the CDR3 is TGTGCCTGCAGTGCTCGTAGGACAGGGGGCTACAATGAGCAGTTCTTC. Amino acid sequence: CACSARRTGGYNEQFF.

Worth noting for this clonotype: A read error is likely, as this CDR3 ends without the conserved phenylalanine or tryptophan. The genes are TRBV5-6 and TRBJ1-6; 8 bases are shared with TRBD1. This CDR3 spans 16 amino acids. Germline CDR1 is SGHDT and CDR2 is YYEEEE. Unmatched junction bases numbered 5, after V lost 0 bases and J lost 6 bases. The CDR3 sequence: CASSLAGGAFNSPLHS. The CDR3 nucleotides read TGTGCCAGCAGCTTGGCAGGGGGCGCGTTTAATTCACCCCTCCACTCT.

This clonotype was counted a few times. V usage is TRBV18 and J usage is TRBJ1-2, with unresolved D. Trimming took off 1 base at V and 0 bases at J, with 6 bases between the two ends. The CDR3 covers 14 residues. The germline V gene encodes CDR1 KGHSH and CDR2 LQKENI. The CDR3 is CASSPQQTNYGYTF. Written as DNA, the CDR3 is TGTGCCAGCTCACCACAACAGACTAACTATGGCTACACCTTC.

The sample holds many counts of this clonotype. The chain uses TRBV20-1 and TRBJ1-4; 9 bases agree with TRBD1. Germline V gene sequence: CDR1 DFQATT, CDR2 SNEGSKA (reference sequence). Losses at the gene ends were 1 base for V and 12 bases for J; bases not matched to a gene: 9. The CDR3 is made up of 14 amino acids. In DNA form, the CDR3 reads TGCAGTGCTAGAGGAGACAGGGGGGACCGGGAACTGTTTTTT. Translating gives CSARGDRGDRELFF.

By share of the sample, this clonotype is medium-sized. V is TRBV2 and J is TRBJ1-4, with 7 bases lining up with TRBD1. The CDR3 totals 14 residues. Germline trimming cut 3 bases from V and 7 bases from J; bases unmatched to any gene: 5. Germline CDR1 reads SNHLY; CDR2 reads FYNNEI. The CDR3 region is CASSEYRGREKLFF. The CDR3, as DNA: TGTGCCAGCAGTGAGTACAGGGGACGTGAAAAACTGTTTTTT. Based on the CDR3 plus reference TRBV2 and TRBJ1-4, the full variable domain is EPEVTQTPSHQVTQMGQEVILRCVPISNHLYFYWYRQILGQKVEFLVSFYNNEISEKSEIFDDQFSVERPDGSNFTLKIRSTKLEDSAMYFCASSEYRGREKLFFGSGTQLSVL.

With regard to this clonotype: A clone one base away is much larger, so this may be a read error. The chain recombines TRBV7-2 with TRBJ2-1; tentatively, D is TRBD1 (9 bases). CDR3 length: 16 amino acids. CDR1 is SGHTA, CDR2 FQGNSA, per germline. The CDR3: CASRLAGTGNHNEQFF. The DNA of the CDR3 is TGTGCCAGCCGCTTAGCGGGGACAGGGAACCACAATGAGCAGTTCTTC.

This chain connects TRBV2 to TRBJ1-1, with D possibly matching TRBD1 (5 bases). Between the trimmed V and J ends, which lost 11 bases and 0 bases, there was a span of 13 bases. CDR1 is SNHLY, CDR2 FYNNEI, per germline. The CDR3 covers 13 residues. CDR3 region: CAGRRGLNTEAFF. The CDR3 nucleotides read TGTGCCGGAAGAAGGGGACTGAACACTGAAGCTTTCTTT.

This clonotype was observed at least ten times. This chain uses TRBV20-1 with TRBJ2-7; 12 nucleotides align to TRBD2. The CDR3 covers 14 residues. Losses at the gene ends were 3 bases for V and 4 bases for J; bases not matched to a gene: 4. CDR1 is DFQATT, CDR2 SNEGSKA, per germline (reference sequence). Written as DNA, the CDR3 is TGCAGTGCTAGTACTAGCGGGAGGATGTACGAGCAGTACTTC. It translates to CSASTSGRMYEQYF.

V gene TRBV2 combines with J gene TRBJ2-5; no clear D. The CDR3 consists of 13 residues. V lost 6 bases, J lost 3 bases, and 11 bases lay in between. The germline V gene has CDR1 SNHLY and CDR2 FYNNEI. The CDR3 reads CASSGTVKETQYF. The CDR3 DNA sequence: TGTGCCAGCAGCGGAACGGTTAAAGAGACCCAGTACTTC.

This clonotype was observed at least ten times. V is TRBV7-2 and J is TRBJ1-2, with TRBD1 matching 10 bases. The ends lost 5 bases at V and 5 bases at J; junction bases unmatched: 8. CDR1 and CDR2 (germline): SGHTA, FQGNSA. The CDR3 loop spans 15 amino acids. Here the CDR3 reads CASSPQTGGVYGYTF. CDR3 coding DNA: TGTGCCAGCAGCCCCCAGACAGGGGGCGTTTATGGCTACACCTTC. The full variable domain, completed using reference TRBV7-2 and TRBJ1-2, is GAGVSQSPSNKVTEKGKDVELRCDPISGHTALYWYRQSLGQGLEFLIYFQGNSAPDKSGLPSDRFSAERTGGSVSTLTIQRTQQEDSAVYLCASSPQTGGVYGYTFGSGTRLTVV.

This clonotype was observed many times. The J gene is TRBJ1-1, the V gene TRBV11-2; D might be TRBD1 (5 bases). Germline lookup yields CDR1 SGHAT and CDR2 FQNNGV. Trimming took 4 bases from V and 0 from J, leaving 12 bases between them. This CDR3 region has 15 residues. The CDR3 loop reads CASSSRRAMNTEAFF. CDR3 in DNA: TGTGCCAGCAGCTCCCGCAGGGCCATGAACACTGAAGCTTTCTTT.

This clonotype was counted at least ten times. This chain links TRBV5-1 with TRBJ1-1; D is uncertain. The ends were cut back, 0 bases at V and 0 bases at J, with 9 bases in the middle. Per germline, CDR1 SGHRS and CDR2 YFSETQ. CDR3 length: 15 residues. This CDR3 is CASSLEVQMNTEAFF. CDR3 in DNA: TGCGCCAGCAGCTTGGAGGTGCAGATGAACACTGAAGCTTTCTTT.

This sequence joins TRBV19 and TRBJ2-1; tentative D call: TRBD2 (6 bases). V was cut by 3 bases and J by 0 bases, with 9 bases left in between. The CDR3 has 15 amino acids. The germline V gene has CDR1 LNHDA and CDR2 SQIVND (reference sequence). The CDR3 nucleotides are TGTGCCAGTAGTATGGCGGGGAGCTCCTACAATGAGCAGTTCTTC. It is translated as CASSMAGSSYNEQFF.

This clonotype was found many times. The chain links TRBV20-1 to TRBJ2-5; the D gene is possibly TRBD2 (7 bases). Trimming took off 5 bases at V and 6 bases at J, with 16 bases between the two ends. Germline assignment: CDR1 DFQATT and CDR2 SNEGSKA (reference sequence). The CDR3 has 13 residues. CDR3 in amino acids: CSAEGGRKKTQYF. CDR3 bases: TGCAGTGCTGAGGGGGGGCGTAAGAAGACCCAGTACTTC.

This clonotype was seen at least ten times. The genes are TRBV7-9 and TRBJ1-5, with D unresolved. Germline CDR1 and CDR2: SEHNR and FQNEAQ (reference sequence). The ends were cut back, 0 bases at V and 0 bases at J, with 6 bases in the middle. The CDR3 loop spans 15 amino acids. The CDR3 DNA reads TGTGCCAGCAGCTTAGCGGGCCATAGCAATCAGCCCCAGCATTTT. Its translation: CASSLAGHSNQPQHF.

As for this clonotype: The conserved final phenylalanine or tryptophan is absent from the CDR3, which likely points to a read error. The DNA is omitted, as the CDR3 cannot be located on it reliably, and the CDR3 follows TCRdb's listing. V usage is TRBV20-1 and J usage is TRBJ2-2; the table calls TRBD2, which could not be checked here. CDR1 DFQATT and CDR2 SNEGSKA come from the germline V gene (reference sequence). With termini counted, the CDR3 has 15 amino acids. The CDR3 is CSANQAGVNTGELFS.